This T cell receptor (beta chain) is drawn from a study of PD-1 blockade in classical Hodgkin lymphoma (dated by TCRdb to 2018 to 2020). Study-level background: Nivolumab dosing was 3 mg/kg intravenously every 2 weeks, continuing until either disease progression or unacceptable toxicity. The study used TCR beta sequencing and CyTOF to define a peripheral blood immune signature of response to PD-1 blockade in classical Hodgkin lymphoma. Study-level results and caveats: Baseline diversity similar to that of newly diagnosed patients was observed in trial patients achieving complete response, whereas significantly lower diversity was observed in partial responders and progressors. Only a single clinical trial cohort was studied, and what caused the repertoire differences, possibly disease activity or prior therapy, remained undefined. Newly diagnosed patients were reported to have lower baseline TCR diversity than healthy donors, and relapsed/refractory patients were reported to have lower baseline TCR diversity still. Diversity was lower in patients who began nivolumab less than 1 year after ASCT, so these patients were left out of later analyses to avoid confounding by immune reconstitution. CD4+ but not CD8+ TCR diversity rose significantly by C4D1 (p=0.0027 vs p=0.16), most apparent in complete responders (p=0.02).

A note on this clone: The specificity of this receptor is unknown. It has no much larger one-base neighbor in the sample; base qualities were not kept.

The CDR3 runs 12 residues from the cysteine to the phenylalanine. Just the 36-base CDR3 DNA is kept, in frame starting at base 1. Trimming costs V 0 bases and J 3 bases, and their ends lie 0 bases apart. CDR1 and CDR2, looked up from the germline V gene, are SGDLS and YYNGEE. Sample time point, as interpreted from the label and publication: cycle 2 day 1 (C2D1) of nivolumab. All trial patients had relapsed after autologous stem cell transplantation, with cohorts A, B and C differing in prior brentuximab vedotin exposure. The trial cohort was composed of around 60 patients with relapsed/refractory classical Hodgkin lymphoma, for whom complete response, partial response or progressive disease was recorded as best overall response. Single-agent nivolumab was administered to trial patients in the multi-cohort phase II CheckMate 205 trial. An independent review committee assessed best overall response by applying the 2007 International Working Group response criteria. Trial PBMCs were collected immediately before nivolumab initiation (C1D1) and during therapy at cycle 2 day 1 and cycle 4 day 1. Peripheral blood was collected in 8 mL Vacutainer Cell Preparation Tubes, from which PBMCs were isolated by centrifugation and then cryopreserved.

Genomic DNA was extracted with the Qiagen DNeasy kit from unsorted PBMCs and from negatively selected CD4+ and CD8+ fractions. Amplification of TCR beta CDR3 regions was done by immunoSEQ multiplex PCR with primers that anneal to V and J segments. Amplification bias was minimized using a synthetic immune receptor repertoire, and residual bias was removed computationally after sequencing. As for the authors' bioinformatics: Custom Python scripts were used to quantify repertoire diversity as the Shannon entropy index. Unsorted, CD4+ and CD8+ repertoires were analyzed separately, except for combined analyses in which CD4+ and CD8+ sequences were merged in silico. A clone counted as expanded when the clone's frequency after treatment rose at least 2-fold relative to C1D1, and clones undetected at baseline were given a pseudocount of 0.5. Singleton clones were defined as clones with 0 or 1 copy at C1D1, and non-singleton clones were defined as clones with 2 or more copies. Clones expanded in unsorted samples were labelled as CD4+, CD8+ or unknown by matching protein sequences in sorted samples from the same patient. Wilcoxon tests on paired samples were used to test diversity changes from C1D1 to C4D1. The table was pulled from immuneACCESS by TCRdb, which kept in-frame rearrangements only. Such tables lose some clones; where checked, under half of the loss comes from unresolved V genes, and the rest has no known cause. V and J calls and clone size come straight from that table; D and trimming were deduced from the DNA. This sample is represented by over 20,000 clones; less than 75% of them were singletons. Jointly, the top ten make up around 24% of the sample.

The rearranged segments are TRBV9 and TRBJ2-2; a confident D gene designation cannot be given. Sequencing was performed on peripheral blood mononuclear cells (PBMCs), taken before the second cycle of nivolumab. The clonotype was recovered from a human donor with classical Hodgkin lymphoma. The DNA sequence is given as TGTGCCAGCAGCGTAGACACCGGGGAGCTGTTTTTT. Its protein product is CASSVDTGELFF.